A selection of T cell receptor beta chains follows, all from one sample in a study of blood T cell repertoires in COVID-19. Profiling relied on immunoSEQ multiplex PCR, and the TCRdb table lists in-frame clones only, not all of them. The repertoire holds about 110,000 clones, with about 88% as singletons. The sequencing input was peripheral blood. These receptors all come from a man aged 35 to 55 with acute or convalescent COVID-19. CDR3s include the opening cysteine and the closing phenylalanine or tryptophan. A D gene is named only where the DNA matches it firmly. Only part of the rows carry a size: once, few, many, or a class if the clone is expanded.

CDR3 DNA	CDR3 protein	J gene	clone size	V gene	D gene
TGCGCCAGCAGCTTGCGGACTAGCGGGGGGGTCGGAGAGCAGTTCTTC	CASSLRTSGGVGEQFF	TRBJ2-1	once	TRBV5-1	TRBD2
TGTGCCAGTAGTATAGGACAGGGGGAGTATGGCTACACCTTC	CASSIGQGEYGYTF	TRBJ1-2	NA	TRBV19	TRBD1
TGTGCCAGCAGCCAAGCATCGGGGGTTGGGGCCAACGTCCTGACTTTC	CASSQASGVGANVLTF	TRBJ2-6	few	TRBV4-2	NA
TGTGCCACCAGCTCTACACGGACAGGGGCATCTAGCACAGATACGCAGTATTTT	CATSSTRTGASSTDTQYF	TRBJ2-3	NA	TRBV15	TRBD1
TGTGCCAGCAGCCCTGGGACTAGCGGGGTTTACAACGGTGAGCAGTTCTTC	CASSPGTSGVYNGEQFF	TRBJ2-1	NA	TRBV5-4	TRBD2
TGTGCCAGCAGCGCGTCGACAGGGCTGGAGACCCAGTACTTC	CASSASTGLETQYF	TRBJ2-5	NA	TRBV7-6	TRBD1
TGTGCCAGCAGCCCAAGGACAGGGGTACACGAGCAGTACTTC	CASSPRTGVHEQYF	TRBJ2-7	NA	TRBV11-2	TRBD1
TGTGCCAGCGGGCACAGTGGAAACTATGGCTACACCTTC	CASGHSGNYGYTF	TRBJ1-2	NA	TRBV7-9	NA
TGTGCCAGCAGCCGTGGACGGGATATGAACACTGAAGCTTTCTTT	CASSRGRDMNTEAFF	TRBJ1-1	NA	TRBV7-6	NA
TGTGCCAGCAGCCAAGAGACAGGGGGCGCGAATACGCAGTATTTT	CASSQETGGANTQYF	TRBJ2-3	NA	TRBV3-1/TRBV3-2	TRBD1
TGCGCCAGCAGCCTCGGACTAGTGGGGGGTTCCGGGGAGCTGTTTTTT	CASSLGLVGGSGELFF	TRBJ2-2	NA	TRBV5-1	TRBD2
TGTGCCACCAGTGATTCCCCCCGGGGGGGCCGGCAGTATTTT	CATSDSPRGGRQYF	TRBJ2-3	NA	TRBV24-1	TRBD2
TGTGCCACCAGTGGCCGAGAGAAAGAGACCCAGTACTTC	CATSGREKETQYF	TRBJ2-5	NA	TRBV24-1	NA
TGTGCCAGCAACAGGGTCTTCTACAATGAGCAGTTCTTC	CASNRVFYNEQFF	TRBJ2-1	NA	TRBV6-5	NA
TGCAGCGCCGACAGGGACCAAGACTATGGCTACACCTTC	CSADRDQDYGYTF	TRBJ1-2	NA	TRBV29-1	TRBD1
TGTGCCATCAGTGAGTCGAGGGGACAGGGGGAGACCCAGTACTTC	CAISESRGQGETQYF	TRBJ2-5	NA	TRBV10-3	TRBD1
TGCGCCAGCAGCGGGCCAGGATTAGCCAAAAACATTCAGTACTTC	CASSGPGLAKNIQYF	TRBJ2-4	NA	TRBV4-1	NA
TGTGCCAGCAGCTTAGGGACGGGAGCAGCTTTCTTT	CASSLGTGAAFF	TRBJ1-1	NA	TRBV7-9	NA
TGTGCCTCGGCCTGGGGCAGCGGGATCTCTGGAAACACCATATATTTT	CASAWGSGISGNTIYF	TRBJ1-3	NA	TRBV30	NA
TGTGCCAGCAGCTTAGGGCTAGCGGGGGGGCTGACCCTGAATACGCAGTATTTT	CASSLGLAGGLTLNTQYF	TRBJ2-3	NA	TRBV7-2	TRBD2
TGTGCCAGCAGCTTAACCCCCCTCCGGAGCGCTGGAAACACCATATATTTT	CASSLTPLRSAGNTIYF	TRBJ1-3	NA	TRBV7-2	NA
TGCGCCAGCAGCCAAGATCCACTAGCGGGGTTCAACACAGATACGCAGTATTTT	CASSQDPLAGFNTDTQYF	TRBJ2-3	NA	TRBV4-3	TRBD2
TGTGCCAGTAGTATTTTAAACTATGGCTACACCTTC	CASSILNYGYTF	TRBJ1-2	NA	TRBV19	NA
TGTGCCACCAGCAGAGACCCGAGGTGGAACACTGAAGCTTTCTTT	CATSRDPRWNTEAFF	TRBJ1-1	NA	TRBV15	NA
TGTGCCAGTAGTATCCGGGACAAGACCAACAATGAGCAGTTCTTC	CASSIRDKTNNEQFF	TRBJ2-1	NA	TRBV19	NA
TGTGCCAGCAGCCAAAGCGGTTCTAGCACAGATACGCAGTATTTT	CASSQSGSSTDTQYF	TRBJ2-3	NA	TRBV7-9	NA
TGTGCCAGCAAAACGACTAGCGGGGGGGCCCCCCAGTACTTC	CASKTTSGGAPQYF	TRBJ2-4	NA	TRBV6-5	TRBD2
TGTGCCAGCAGCCCGGGACACACCTACGAGCAGTACTTC	CASSPGHTYEQYF	TRBJ2-7	NA	TRBV12-3/TRBV12-4	NA
TGTGCCAGCAGTTACTCGGGCAGGTCCGCTTTCTTT	CASSYSGRSAFF	TRBJ1-1	NA	TRBV6-5	NA
TGTGCCACCAGTGTGCTAGCGGGGGCAACGGATACGCAGTATTTT	CATSVLAGATDTQYF	TRBJ2-3	NA	TRBV24-1	TRBD2
TGCGCCAGCAGCTTGGAACTAGCGGGGGTGGATACGCAGTATTTT	CASSLELAGVDTQYF	TRBJ2-3	NA	TRBV5-1	TRBD2
TGTGCCAGCAGTGACCGCACAGGGGGCCTCGGCAATCAGCCCCAGCATTTT	CASSDRTGGLGNQPQHF	TRBJ1-5	few	TRBV2	TRBD1
TGCGCCAGCAGCCAAGGGGGCTACTCTAACTCTGGAAACACCATATATTTT	CASSQGGYSNSGNTIYF	TRBJ1-3	NA	TRBV4-1	NA
TGCGCCAGCAGCCAATACACGGGGGGTGCCTACGAGCAGTACTTC	CASSQYTGGAYEQYF	TRBJ2-7	NA	TRBV4-1	TRBD2
TGTGCCAGCAGCCACGATCTACTCGATACACCCCAGGGGGAGACCCAGTACTTC	CASSHDLLDTPQGETQYF	TRBJ2-5	NA	TRBV7-2	NA
TGTGCCAGCAGCCCGGTTGGAGGGGGCGACTATGGCTACACCTTC	CASSPVGGGDYGYTF	TRBJ1-2	NA	TRBV7-9	TRBD1
TGTGCCTGGAAGGGTGGTACAGGGGACCCTGGAAACACCATATATTTT	CAWKGGTGDPGNTIYF	TRBJ1-3	NA	TRBV30	TRBD1
TGTGCCAGCAGCCAAGCTAGCGGGGGGGCGGGTGAGCAGTACTTC	CASSQASGGAGEQYF	TRBJ2-7	NA	TRBV4-2	TRBD2
TGTGCCAGTACCGACAGGGTTGGGCAAGAGACCCAGTACTTC	CASTDRVGQETQYF	TRBJ2-5	NA	TRBV19	TRBD1
TGTGCCAGTAGTATACCGGGGGACCCAACTAATGAAAAACTGTTTTTT	CASSIPGDPTNEKLFF	TRBJ1-4	NA	TRBV19	NA
TGCAGCGGAGTTCCGAACACCGGGGAGCTGTTTTTT	CSGVPNTGELFF	TRBJ2-2	NA	TRBV29-1	NA
TGTGCCAGCAGTTATCAGGACAGGGTCTATGGCTACACCTTC	CASSYQDRVYGYTF	TRBJ1-2	NA	TRBV5-4	TRBD1
TGTGCCACCAGCAGAGATGGGGACAGCTACAATGAGCAGTTCTTC	CATSRDGDSYNEQFF	TRBJ2-1	NA	TRBV15	TRBD1
TGCGCCAGCAGCAAACTAGCGGGGGGGCCATCAAGCACAGATACGCAGTATTTT	CASSKLAGGPSSTDTQYF	TRBJ2-3	NA	TRBV5-1	TRBD2
TGTGCCAGTAGTATAGGGACAGCTAATCAGCCCCAGCATTTT	CASSIGTANQPQHF	TRBJ1-5	few	TRBV19	NA
TGTGCCAGCAGGAAGACAGTTACTGGAAACACCATATATTTT	CASRKTVTGNTIYF	TRBJ1-3	NA	TRBV6-5	NA
TGTGCCACCAGAGATCCCGGACAGGGAGGGGAAAAACTGTTTTTT	CATRDPGQGGEKLFF	TRBJ1-4	NA	TRBV10-3	TRBD1
TGTGCCAGCAGCTTAGAAGGGACAGGGTACACTGAAGCTTTCTTT	CASSLEGTGYTEAFF	TRBJ1-1	NA	TRBV7-9	TRBD1
TGTGCCAGCAGCCCGCTACAGGGCTCCTACGAGCAGTACTTC	CASSPLQGSYEQYF	TRBJ2-7	NA	TRBV3-1/TRBV3-2	NA
TGTGCCAGCAGCTTAGTGTTCGTGAACACCGGGGAGCTGTTTTTT	CASSLVFVNTGELFF	TRBJ2-2	NA	TRBV7-2	NA
TGTGCCACCAGTGATGCGGGGGGAATTCCCTACGAGCAGTACTTC	CATSDAGGIPYEQYF	TRBJ2-7	NA	TRBV24-1	TRBD2
TGCGCCAGCAGCTTGGCAGTTCACGGACTAGCGGAAGAGACCCAGTACTTC	CASSLAVHGLAEETQYF	TRBJ2-5	NA	TRBV5-1	TRBD2
TGTGCCAGCAGTTACAGGGGGCTCGGCTATGGCTACACCTTC	CASSYRGLGYGYTF	TRBJ1-2	NA	TRBV6-2/TRBV6-3	TRBD1